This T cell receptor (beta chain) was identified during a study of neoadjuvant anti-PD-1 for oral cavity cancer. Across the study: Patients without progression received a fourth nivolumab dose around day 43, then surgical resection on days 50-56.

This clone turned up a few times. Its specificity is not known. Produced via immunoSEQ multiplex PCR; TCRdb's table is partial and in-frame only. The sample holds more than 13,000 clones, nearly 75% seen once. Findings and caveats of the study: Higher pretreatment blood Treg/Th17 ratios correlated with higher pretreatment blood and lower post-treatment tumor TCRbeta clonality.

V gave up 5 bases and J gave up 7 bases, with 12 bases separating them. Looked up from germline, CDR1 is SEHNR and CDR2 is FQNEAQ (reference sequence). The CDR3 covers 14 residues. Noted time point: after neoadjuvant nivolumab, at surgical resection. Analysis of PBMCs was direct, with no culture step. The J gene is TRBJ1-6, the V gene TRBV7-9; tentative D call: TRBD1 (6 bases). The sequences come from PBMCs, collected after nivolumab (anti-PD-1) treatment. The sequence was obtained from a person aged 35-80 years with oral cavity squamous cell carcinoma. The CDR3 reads CASSPGVANSPLHF. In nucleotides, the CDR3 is TGTGCCAGCAGCCCAGGGGTTGCCAATTCACCCCTCCACTTT.